A selection of T cell receptor beta chains follows, all from one sample in a study of blood T cell repertoires in COVID-19. This table comes from immunoSEQ multiplex PCR, and its TCRdb copy is limited to in-frame clones, with some not included. The sample records some 310,000 clones, 90% being singletons. Sequencing was carried out using peripheral blood. The receptors stem from a woman aged 40 to 50 with COVID-19, enrolled during active disease. The CDR3 runs from the conserved cysteine through the conserved F or W.

TRBV21-1 CASSNVHSGQVNTEAFF
TRBV11-2 CASSFRDLMEQYF
TRBV18 CASSPPGLGVEKLFF
TRBV7-2 CASSYPGLAGMSYEQYF
TRBV11-3 CASTLSGTVNTGELFF
TRBV9 CASTEREGMYTQYF
TRBV5-1 CASSLEAGYFGYTF
TRBV7-8 CASSLAHLAQEVRYEQYF
TRBV30 CAWSSGTGGGFGNQPQHF
TRBV27 CATAPRSGVVGELFF
TRBV7-2 CASSYTGGPTYEQYF
TRBV5-1 CASSLALAVGNEQFF
TRBV6-6 CASSYSGGSNQPQHF
TRBV19 CASSIVWGGNQPQHF
TRBV6-7 CASRLGHFNQPQHF
TRBV30 CAQGRTSTDTQYF
TRBV11-2 CASSFLPNSGSTNTGELFF
TRBV6-2/TRBV6-3 CASSYSKGTSSLGADTQYF
TRBV28 CASSYPGGELFF
TRBV29-1 CSVVALANSEQFF
TRBV15 CATSREDFPSSYEQYF
TRBV19 CASSTRGRALYQPQHF
TRBV1 CTSSPTRVEREGRTDTQYF
TRBV7-9 CASSSWGREQYF
TRBV3-1/TRBV3-2 CASGAGSSTDTQYF
TRBV10-3 CAISGPGQGNSPLHF
TRBV3-1/TRBV3-2 CASSPGKRGAKGSSYNEQFF
TRBV6-6 CASSHYRETTGELFF
TRBV5-8 CASSRRTSSTDTQYF
TRBV27 CASSTRQGGQISFEKLFF
TRBV19 CASSIDRGSGYTF
TRBV28 CASTPTAGPFRNTGELFF
TRBV5-5 CASSVVGGETQYF
TRBV4-3 CASSQTLRGTEAFF
TRBV5-6 CASSLSRRNTEAFF
TRBV12-3/TRBV12-4 CASSTQGKETQYF
TRBV29-1 CSVGSFKLNTEAFF
TRBV5-1 CASSLVSNYGYTF
TRBV5-8 CASSLGYRGTSGYEQYF
TRBV7-2 CASSFGQGLGEQYF
TRBV30 CAWSVPPRQGVNYGYTF
TRBV7-8 CASNGNRVANEKLFF
TRBV28 CASSPTGTHQPQHF
TRBV29-1 CSVLQGNYGYTF
TRBV2 CASGVTGSFADTQYF
TRBV19 CASSMSGYTDTQYF
TRBV5-5 CASSLGTSEAGELFF
TRBV28 CASSPMDSTDTQYF
TRBV11-2 CASSSITDYQGNIQYF
TRBV7-9 CASRLTGSTGSSYEQYF
TRBV4-3 CASSQDSYRDRGDGYTF
TRBV30 CAWSVRGEAFF
TRBV5-1 CASSSVTPAGEKLFF